This T cell receptor (beta chain) derives from a study of shared clonotypes between healthy human individuals. Deletions cut 7 bases from V and 4 bases from J, with 12 bases between. The CDR3 has 13 residues. Germline CDR1 MNHEY, CDR2 SVGAGI. The authors ran the assay at deep level. In the authors' workflow: From ImmunoSEQ came sequences covering only the junction and carrying no quality scores, so filtering differed. Profiling relied on immunoSEQ multiplex PCR, and the TCRdb table lists in-frame clones only, not all of them. The D gene and trimming were derived from the DNA, and the V and J assignments and clone size from that table. Of about 1 million clones listed, around 76% are singletons.

Sequenced: memory CD4+ T cells sorted from blood. Documented subset: CD45RA-negative fraction. The rearrangement joins TRBV6-5 to TRBJ2-3; no clear D. The receptor was isolated from a man aged 18 to 29 in good health. The CDR3 DNA sequence: TGTGCCAGCACCTCTCCTGGGGCAGATACGCAGTATTTT. Translating it yields CASTSPGADTQYF.